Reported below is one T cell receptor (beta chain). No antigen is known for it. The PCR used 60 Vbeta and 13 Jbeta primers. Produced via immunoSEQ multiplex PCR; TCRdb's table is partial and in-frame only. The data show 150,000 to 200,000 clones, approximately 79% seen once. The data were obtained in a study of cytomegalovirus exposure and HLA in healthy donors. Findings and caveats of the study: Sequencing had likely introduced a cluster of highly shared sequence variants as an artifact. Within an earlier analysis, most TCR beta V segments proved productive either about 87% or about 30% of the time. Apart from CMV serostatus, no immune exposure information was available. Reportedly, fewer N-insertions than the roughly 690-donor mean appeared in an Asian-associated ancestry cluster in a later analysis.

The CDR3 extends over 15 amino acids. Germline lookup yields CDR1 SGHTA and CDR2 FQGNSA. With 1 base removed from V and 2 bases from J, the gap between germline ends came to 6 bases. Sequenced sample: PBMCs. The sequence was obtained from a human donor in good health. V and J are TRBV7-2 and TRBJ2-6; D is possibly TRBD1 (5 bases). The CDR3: CASSLEGTGANVLTF. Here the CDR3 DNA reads TGTGCCAGCAGCTTAGAGGGGACTGGGGCCAACGTCCTGACTTTC.